Given below is one T cell receptor beta chain in context. Its antigen is not identified. A universal primer site was created by template switching, with the cDNA bearing unique molecular identifiers. MiXCR, applied by TCRdb to the 5' RACE reads, yields one record per CDR3 protein. This table holds some 600,000 distinct CDR3 sequences, around 7.4% found once. CDR1 is SGHAT and CDR2 is FQNNGV in the germline V gene. The V end was cut by 3 bases, the J end by 1 base, with 11 bases between. This CDR3 has 15 residues. This sample stems from a study of identical twins. Notes on the study in general: Alpha sequences out of frame and shared by twins had excess low generation probability. In zero-insertion analyses, partial confounding could arise from invariant MAIT and iNKT cells.

The same sample was also used in a study of yellow fever vaccine responses in identical twins.

The rearrangement links TRBV11-2 to TRBJ2-3, with a possible D match to TRBD1 (6 bases). This TCR came from a woman aged 18-30 years in good health. Sequenced material: PBMCs. The CDR3 DNA reads as TGTGCCAGCAGCTTCATGGCAGGGGGCACAGATACGCAGTATTTT. Amino acid sequence: CASSFMAGGTDTQYF.